The following is a T cell receptor (beta chain) sequence with its context. In germline, CDR1 is SGHTA, CDR2 FQGNSA. The CDR3 consists of 14 residues. Trimming took 4 bases from V and 7 from J; bases not matched to a gene: 8. Sequenced by immunoSEQ multiplex PCR; TCRdb stores in-frame clones only, minus some. The sample contains 85,000 to 120,000 clones, about four fifths of which appear only once. These data originate in a study of blood T cell repertoires in COVID-19. Study-wide context: Samples of COVID-19 (acute and convalescent) were obtained from the United States, Italy and Spain.

The source is a human donor in a cohort sampled during active COVID-19. V usage is TRBV7-2 and J usage is TRBJ1-1; TRBD1 matches at 8 bases. The sequenced material came from peripheral blood. CDR3: CASSSRQGWDEAFF. The CDR3 DNA reads as TGTGCCAGCAGCTCCCGACAGGGGTGGGATGAAGCTTTCTTT.